The 24 T cell receptor beta chains presented below share a single source sample, sequenced in a study of blood T cell repertoires in COVID-19. Data came from immunoSEQ multiplex PCR; TCRdb stores just in-frame clones and leaves some out. Of about 88,000 clones listed, roughly 84% were seen once; the top ten hold about 2.7%. The specimen sequenced was peripheral blood. These receptors all come from a woman older than 75 with acute or convalescent COVID-19.

The V gene is TRBV2, the J gene TRBJ2-7, with D maybe TRBD1 (5 bases). Looked up from germline, CDR1 is SNHLY and CDR2 is FYNNEI. With 4 bases removed from V and 2 bases from J, the gap between germline ends came to 9 bases. The CDR3 loop spans 13 amino acids. For the CDR3, the DNA is TGTGCCAGCAGTGCAGGGTCCGCCTACGAGCAGTACTTC. Translation: CASSAGSAYEQYF.

This chain joins TRBV29-1 and TRBJ2-1, with 8 bases matching TRBD1. V was pared by 4 bases and J by 8 bases, with 10 bases of the junction left unmatched. Germline CDR1 reads SQVTM; CDR2 reads ANQGSEA. The CDR3 covers 14 residues. The DNA of the CDR3 is TGCAGCGTTGCAAGGACAGGGTTTGTCCATGAGCAGTTCTTC. It yields the protein CSVARTGFVHEQFF.

The V call is TRBV2, the J call TRBJ1-1; D is uncertain. This CDR3 is 12 amino acids long. Trimming cost V 5 bases and J 11 bases, with 15 bases left between them. Germline assignment: CDR1 SNHLY and CDR2 FYNNEI. The CDR3 sequence is CASSTTGSLAFF. DNA of the CDR3: TGTGCCAGCAGTACCACGGGGTCGTTGGCTTTCTTT.

DNA of the CDR3: TGTGCCATCAGTCGGCACCGGGAGGGACGAGGGGGTGAAGCTTTCTTT. Its translation: CAISRHREGRGGEAFF. The chain carries TRBV10-3 and TRBJ1-1, with D perhaps matching TRBD1 (6 bases). This CDR3 is 16 amino acids long. The germline gives CDR1 ENHRY, CDR2 SYGVKD. With 5 bases removed from V and 7 bases from J, the gap between germline ends came to 23 bases.

This clone was counted only a few times. V usage is TRBV19 and J usage is TRBJ1-3; D gene ambiguous. The CDR3 has 13 residues. The V end lost 4 bases, the J end lost 2 bases, and 6 bases lay between the germline ends. Germline values: CDR1 LNHDA, CDR2 SQIVND (reference sequence). The CDR3 loop is CASSTLAGNTIYF. The CDR3 nucleotides read TGTGCCAGTAGTACCCTAGCTGGAAACACCATATATTTT.

This clone has a handful of counts. The chain is built from TRBV18 and TRBJ2-7, with 7 bases matching TRBD2. The germline gives CDR1 KGHSH, CDR2 LQKENI. This CDR3 region has 14 residues. V lost 6 bases and J lost 4; bases outside the gene matches: 9. CDR3 sequence: CASSPTSRDYEQYF. The CDR3 DNA is TGTGCCAGCTCGCCGACTAGCAGGGATTACGAGCAGTACTTC.

The CDR3: CASRRGGVYGYTF. The CDR3 coding sequence is TGTGCCAGCAGGCGAGGAGGGGTCTATGGCTACACCTTC. The V and J genes are TRBV5-8 and TRBJ1-2, with D possibly matching TRBD1 (5 bases). The CDR3 covers 13 residues. Per germline, CDR1 SGHTS and CDR2 YDEGEE. Deletions cut 5 bases from V and 4 bases from J, with 12 bases between.

The chain has TRBV15 and TRBJ1-5; D is uncertain. The CDR3 sequence is 16 residues long. Germline CDR1 and CDR2: LNHNV and YYDKDF (reference sequence). Trimming cost V 5 bases and J 2 bases, with 16 bases left between them. Here the CDR3 reads CATSSQRREGNQPQHF. CDR3 DNA: TGTGCCACCAGCTCTCAAAGGAGGGAAGGCAATCAGCCCCAGCATTTT.

The chain joins TRBV2 to TRBJ1-1; 9 nucleotides line up with TRBD1. CDR3 length equals 13 residues. Germline V lookup: CDR1 SNHLY, CDR2 FYNNEI. V gave up 10 bases and J gave up 1 base; unmatched junction bases: 4. The CDR3 nucleotides are TGTGCCACCAGGGACAGGGAGAACACTGAAGCTTTCTTT. This encodes CATRDRENTEAFF.

The chain combines TRBV30 with TRBJ2-1, with 7 bases lining up with TRBD1. This CDR3 has 14 residues. The germline gives CDR1 GTSNPN, CDR2 SVGIG (reference sequence). J was trimmed by 8 bases and V by 1 base; bases with no gene match: 8. CDR3 sequence reads: CAWSGGRGLDEQFF. CDR3 bases: TGTGCCTGGAGTGGAGGAAGGGGGCTTGATGAGCAGTTCTTC.

CDR3 DNA: TGTGCCAGCAGCTTGAGGACAGGGGGGGGCGGTGAAGCTTTCTTT. Translated, it gives CASSLRTGGGGEAFF. The V call is TRBV5-4, the J call TRBJ1-1; 10 bases match TRBD1. There are 15 residues in the CDR3. Trimming cost V 1 base and J 7 bases; bases outside gene matches: 7. The germline CDR1 and CDR2 sequences are SGHNT and YYREEE (reference sequence).

Only a few counts were recorded for this clone. V is TRBV5-6 and J is TRBJ2-3; D ambiguous. Germline V gene data show CDR1 as SGHDT and CDR2 as YYEEEE. The CDR3 spans 13 residues. The V end lost 0 bases, the J end lost 1 base, and 3 bases lay between the germline ends. The CDR3 protein is CASSLGGTDTQYF. CDR3 coding DNA: TGTGCCAGCAGCTTGGGAGGCACAGATACGCAGTATTTT.

The V call is TRBV7-6, the J call TRBJ2-5, with D unclear. The CDR3 totals 13 residues. The V and J ends lost 5 bases and 5 bases respectively, with 12 bases between them. Germline CDR1 reads SGHVS; CDR2 reads FNYEAQ. The CDR3 reads CASSPSRTETQYF. CDR3 sequence (DNA): TGTGCCAGCAGCCCTTCTAGAACGGAGACCCAGTACTTC.

The rearrangement links TRBV6-5 to TRBJ1-4, with a weak D call TRBD1 (5 bases). The length of the CDR3 is 14 residues. Germline V gene sequence: CDR1 MNHEY, CDR2 SVGAGI. V was cut by 8 bases and J by 3 bases, with 13 bases left in between. CDR3 nucleotide sequence: TGTGCCAGCGGGGCAGTGACGGCTAATGAAAAACTGTTTTTT. This gives the protein CASGAVTANEKLFF.

This chain uses TRBV10-1 with TRBJ2-1; TRBD2 aligns across 10 bases. The V gene end was trimmed by 6 bases and the J gene end by 3 bases; junction bases not matched to a gene: 11. The CDR3 is 17 amino acids. Germline CDR1 reads WNHNN; CDR2 reads SYGVQD (reference sequence). CDR3: CASSHSLAGGLYNEQFF. CDR3 sequence (DNA): TGCGCCAGCAGCCACTCCTTAGCGGGAGGCCTCTACAATGAGCAGTTCTTC.

The chain combines TRBV6-5 with TRBJ2-1, with TRBD2 matching over 7 bases. In germline, CDR1 is MNHEY, CDR2 SVGAGI. Trimming took 0 bases from V and 8 from J; bases not matched to a gene: 4. The CDR3 loop spans 14 amino acids. CDR3 amino acids: CASSYSMGGDEQFF. The CDR3 DNA reads TGTGCCAGCAGTTACTCGATGGGGGGGGATGAGCAGTTCTTC.

The chain links TRBV30 to TRBJ2-7; 7 nucleotides agree with TRBD1. The CDR3 has 15 residues. The germline CDR1 and CDR2 sequences are GTSNPN and SVGIG (reference sequence). V was clipped by 1 base and J by 3 bases; unmatched bases: 9. The CDR3 region is CAWSGQGQRYYEQYF. CDR3 in DNA: TGTGCCTGGAGTGGACAGGGACAGCGATACTACGAGCAGTACTTC.

The chain carries TRBV29-1 and TRBJ1-5; D unresolved. CDR1 is SQVTM, CDR2 ANQGSEA, per germline. The ends were cut back, 6 bases at V and 3 bases at J, with 12 bases in the middle. The CDR3 has 13 amino acids. The CDR3 is CSVAVNTNQPQHF. The CDR3 DNA is TGCAGCGTGGCGGTGAATACCAATCAGCCCCAGCATTTT.

The chain joins TRBV3-1 (or the pseudogene TRBV3-2) to TRBJ2-7; 9 bases match TRBD2. The junction had 14 bases not matched to a gene; V was cut back by 3 bases and J by 5 bases. Germline V gene lookup returns CDR1 LGHDT and CDR2 YNNKEL (reference sequence). The CDR3 contains 17 residues. The CDR3 DNA follows: TGTGCCAGCAGCCAGGTGAATAGCGGGAGATTTGTCGACGAGCAGTACTTC. Translated: CASSQVNSGRFVDEQYF.

The genes are TRBV7-2 and TRBJ2-5; 7 bases fit TRBD1. The J segment lost 4 bases and the V segment lost 2 bases, leaving 10 bases of the junction unmatched. CDR1 and CDR2 from the germline V gene are SGHTA and FQGNSA. This CDR3 region has 16 residues. DNA of the CDR3: TGTGCCAGCAGCTTATTATCGGCAGGGGGTGGAGAGACCCAGTACTTC. This encodes CASSLLSAGGGETQYF. Based on the CDR3 plus reference TRBV7-2 and TRBJ2-5, the full variable domain is GAGVSQSPSNKVTEKGKDVELRCDPISGHTALYWYRQSLGQGLEFLIYFQGNSAPDKSGLPSDRFSAERTGGSVSTLTIQRTQQEDSAVYLCASSLLSAGGGETQYFGPGTRLLVL.

The chain recombines TRBV11-2 with TRBJ2-5; a weak D match, TRBD2 (6 bases). Germline values: CDR1 SGHAT, CDR2 FQNNGV. V lost 6 bases and J 1 base, leaving 18 bases between the germline ends. This CDR3 is built from 16 residues. The CDR3 nucleotides are TGTGCCAGCAGTAAACTTCTAGCGCAAATCCAAGAGACCCAGTACTTC. This gives the protein CASSKLLAQIQETQYF. Combining the CDR3 with reference TRBV11-2 and TRBJ2-5 gives the whole variable domain EAGVAQSPRYKIIEKRQSVAFWCNPISGHATLYWYQQILGQGPKLLIQFQNNGVVDDSQLPKDRFSAERLKGVDSTLKIQPAKLEDSAVYLCASSKLLAQIQETQYFGPGTRLLVL.

This clone was detected once. The chain carries TRBV6-1 and TRBJ1-5, with a possible D match to TRBD1 (5 bases). The V gene's germline CDR1 is MNHNS and CDR2 SASEGT. V dropped 0 bases and J dropped 0 bases, with 9 bases sitting between them. The CDR3 has 16 amino acids. The CDR3 region is CASSEAGQYSNQPQHF. In DNA, the CDR3 is TGTGCCAGCAGTGAAGCGGGGCAATATAGCAATCAGCCCCAGCATTTT.

This chain connects TRBV7-3 to TRBJ2-1, with TRBD1 as a possible D gene (6 bases). The CDR3 is 17 residues long. The germline gives CDR1 SGHTA, CDR2 FQGTGA. Trimming shortened V by 1 base and J by 5 bases, and 18 bases separated the two germline ends. This chain's CDR3 is CASSLKAGLGTNNEQFF. As DNA, the CDR3 is TGTGCCAGCAGCTTAAAGGCGGGCTTAGGGACAAACAATGAGCAGTTCTTC.

V usage is TRBV7-2 and J usage is TRBJ1-1; 8 bases line up with TRBD1. V gave up 2 bases and J gave up 11 bases; unmatched junction bases: 7. CDR1 is SGHTA, CDR2 FQGNSA, per germline. This CDR3 is built from 13 residues. DNA for the CDR3: TGTGCCAGCAGCTTACCCAGGACAGGGTGGGCTTTCTTT. Its translation is CASSLPRTGWAFF.